Sequencing of this T cell receptor (beta chain) was carried out in a study of preoperative IRX-2 immunotherapy in early breast cancer. The data were produced by immunoSEQ multiplex PCR, yet TCRdb's version contains in-frame clones alone and is incomplete. This sample has around 24,000 clones; approximately 77% occur once, and the top ten carry around 6.5%. This clone was picked up a small number of times. The treatment here: preoperative locoregional IRX-2 cytokine immunotherapy. The CDR3 extends over 15 amino acids. Germline assignment: CDR1 LNHNV and CDR2 YYDKDF (reference sequence). V was trimmed by 1 base and J by 6 bases, leaving 16 bases between them.

The sequence came from a human donor with breast cancer. The J gene is TRBJ2-7, the V gene TRBV15; the D call may be TRBD1 or TRBD2 (5 bases each). This specimen was lymph node tissue, taken after IRX-2 immunotherapy. This CDR3 is CATSRGEGEFPEQYF. In DNA, the CDR3 is TGTGCCACCAGCAGAGGGGAAGGGGAGTTCCCCGAGCAGTACTTC.